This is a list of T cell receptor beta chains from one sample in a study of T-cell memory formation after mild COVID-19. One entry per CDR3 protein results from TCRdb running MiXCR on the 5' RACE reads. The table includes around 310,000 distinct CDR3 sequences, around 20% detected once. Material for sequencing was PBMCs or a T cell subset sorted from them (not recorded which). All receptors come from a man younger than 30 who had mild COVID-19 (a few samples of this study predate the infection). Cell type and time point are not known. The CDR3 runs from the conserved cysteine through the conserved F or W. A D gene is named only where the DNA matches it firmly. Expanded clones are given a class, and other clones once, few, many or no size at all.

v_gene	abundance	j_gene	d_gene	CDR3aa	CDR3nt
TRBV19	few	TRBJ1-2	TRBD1	CASSIQGPGQGDGYTF	TGTGCCAGTAGTATACAAGGACCGGGACAGGGAGATGGCTACACCTTC
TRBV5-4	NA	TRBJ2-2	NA	CASSRPDTTGELFF	TGTGCCAGCAGCCGACCTGATACCACCGGGGAGCTGTTTTTT
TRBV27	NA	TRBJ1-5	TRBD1	CASSLGTGISNQPQHF	TGTGCCAGCAGTTTAGGGACAGGGATCAGCAATCAGCCCCAGCATTTT
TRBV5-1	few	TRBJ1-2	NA	CASSSDWGMGGYTF	TGCGCCAGCAGTTCGGATTGGGGTATGGGCGGCTACACCTTC
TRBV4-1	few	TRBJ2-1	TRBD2	CASSRTAGVSYNEQFF	TGCGCCAGCAGCCGCACGGCGGGGGTTTCCTACAATGAGCAGTTCTTC
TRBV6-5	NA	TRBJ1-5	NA	CASSRGARSSNQPQHF	TGTGCCAGCAGTCGGGGGGCGAGGTCTAGCAATCAGCCCCAGCATTTT
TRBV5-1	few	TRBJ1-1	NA	CASSLVFQGMNTEAFF	TGCGCCAGCAGCTTGGTATTCCAGGGGATGAACACTGAAGCTTTCTTT
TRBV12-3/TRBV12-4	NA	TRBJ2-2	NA	CASRSRQKNTGELFF	TGTGCCAGCAGGTCTCGACAGAAGAACACCGGGGAGCTGTTTTTT
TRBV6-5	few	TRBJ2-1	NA	CASSRPGYYNEQFF	TGTGCCAGCAGTCGACCGGGCTACTACAATGAGCAGTTCTTC
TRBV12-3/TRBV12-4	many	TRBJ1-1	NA	CASTLQGNTEAFF	TGTGCCAGCACCTTGCAAGGGAACACTGAAGCTTTCTTT
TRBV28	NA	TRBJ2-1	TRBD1	CASSFTTGTGFYEQFF	TGTGCCAGCAGTTTCACGACCGGGACAGGGTTCTATGAGCAGTTCTTC
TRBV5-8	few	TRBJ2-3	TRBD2	CASSSRKTSGTDTQYF	TGTGCCAGCAGCTCCAGAAAGACTAGCGGCACAGATACGCAGTATTTT
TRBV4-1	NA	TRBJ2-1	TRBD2	CASSPRRGGLDEQFF	TGCGCCAGCAGCCCTCGACGGGGGGGCCTCGATGAGCAGTTCTTC
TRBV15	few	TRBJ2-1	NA	CATSRDSYNEQFF	TGTGCCACCAGCAGAGACAGCTACAATGAGCAGTTCTTC
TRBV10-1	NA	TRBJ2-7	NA	CASSAIGSSYEQYF	TGCGCCAGCAGTGCCATAGGCAGCTCCTACGAGCAGTACTTC
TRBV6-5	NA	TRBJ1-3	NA	CASGRGSGNTIYF	TGTGCCAGCGGAAGGGGTTCTGGAAACACCATATATTTT
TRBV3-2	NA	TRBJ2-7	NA	CASSQGYELNF	TGTGCCAGCAGCCAGGGCTATGAACTGAACTTC
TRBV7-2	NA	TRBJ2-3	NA	CASSGTEEGGQYF	TGTGCCAGCAGCGGGACCGAAGAGGGGGGACAGTATTTT